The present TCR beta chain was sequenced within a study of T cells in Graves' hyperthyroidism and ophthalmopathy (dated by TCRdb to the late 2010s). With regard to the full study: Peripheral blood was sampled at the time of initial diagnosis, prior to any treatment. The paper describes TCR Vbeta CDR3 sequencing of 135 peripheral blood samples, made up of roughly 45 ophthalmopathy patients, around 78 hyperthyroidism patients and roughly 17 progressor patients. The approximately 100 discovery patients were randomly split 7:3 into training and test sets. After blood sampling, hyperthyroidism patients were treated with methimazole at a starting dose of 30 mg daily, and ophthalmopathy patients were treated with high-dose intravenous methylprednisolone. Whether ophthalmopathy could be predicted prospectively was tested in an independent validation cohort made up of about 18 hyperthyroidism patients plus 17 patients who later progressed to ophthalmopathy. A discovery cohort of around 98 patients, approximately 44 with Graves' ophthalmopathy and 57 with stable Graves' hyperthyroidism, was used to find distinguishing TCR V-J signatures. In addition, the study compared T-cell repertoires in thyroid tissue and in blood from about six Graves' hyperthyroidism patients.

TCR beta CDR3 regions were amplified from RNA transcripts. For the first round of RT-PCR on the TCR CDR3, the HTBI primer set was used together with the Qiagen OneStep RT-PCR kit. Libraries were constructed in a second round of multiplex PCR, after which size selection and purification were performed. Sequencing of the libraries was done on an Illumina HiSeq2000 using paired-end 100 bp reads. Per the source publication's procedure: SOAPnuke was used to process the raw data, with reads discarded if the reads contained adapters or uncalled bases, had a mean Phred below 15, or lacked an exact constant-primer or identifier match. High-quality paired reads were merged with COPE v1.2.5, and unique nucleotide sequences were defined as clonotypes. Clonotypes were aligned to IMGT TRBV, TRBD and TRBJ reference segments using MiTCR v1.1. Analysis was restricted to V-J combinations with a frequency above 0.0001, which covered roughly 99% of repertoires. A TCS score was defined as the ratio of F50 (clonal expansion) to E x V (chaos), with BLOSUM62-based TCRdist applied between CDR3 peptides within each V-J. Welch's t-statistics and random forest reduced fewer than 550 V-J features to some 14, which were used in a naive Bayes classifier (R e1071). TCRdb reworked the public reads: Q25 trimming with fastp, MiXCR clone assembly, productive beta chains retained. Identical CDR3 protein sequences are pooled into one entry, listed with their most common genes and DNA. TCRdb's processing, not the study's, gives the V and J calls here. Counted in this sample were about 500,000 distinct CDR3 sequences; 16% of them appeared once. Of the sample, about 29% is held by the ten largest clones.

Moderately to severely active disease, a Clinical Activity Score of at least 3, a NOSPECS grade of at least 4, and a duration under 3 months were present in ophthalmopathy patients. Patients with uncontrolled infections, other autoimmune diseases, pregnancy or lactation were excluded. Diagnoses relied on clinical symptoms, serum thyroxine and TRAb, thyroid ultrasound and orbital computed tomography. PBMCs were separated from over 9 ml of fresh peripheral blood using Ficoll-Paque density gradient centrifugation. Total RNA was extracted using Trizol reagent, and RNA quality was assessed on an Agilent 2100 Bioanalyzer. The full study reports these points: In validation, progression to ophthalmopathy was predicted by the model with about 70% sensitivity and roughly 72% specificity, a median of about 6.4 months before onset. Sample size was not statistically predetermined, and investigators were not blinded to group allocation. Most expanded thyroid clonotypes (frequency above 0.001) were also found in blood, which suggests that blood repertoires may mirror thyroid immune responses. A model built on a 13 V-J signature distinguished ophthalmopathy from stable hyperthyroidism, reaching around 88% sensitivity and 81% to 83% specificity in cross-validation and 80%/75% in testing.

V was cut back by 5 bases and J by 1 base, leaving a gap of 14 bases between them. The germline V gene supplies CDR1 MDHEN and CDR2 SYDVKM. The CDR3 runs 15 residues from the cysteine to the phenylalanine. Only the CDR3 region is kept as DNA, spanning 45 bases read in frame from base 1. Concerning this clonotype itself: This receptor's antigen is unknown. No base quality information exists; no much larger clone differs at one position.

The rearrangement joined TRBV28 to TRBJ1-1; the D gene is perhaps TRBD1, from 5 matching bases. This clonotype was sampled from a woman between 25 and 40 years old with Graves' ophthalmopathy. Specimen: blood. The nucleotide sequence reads TGTGCCAGCAGTCCTACATGGGGGGAGAACACTGAAGCTTTCTTT. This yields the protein CASSPTWGENTEAFF.